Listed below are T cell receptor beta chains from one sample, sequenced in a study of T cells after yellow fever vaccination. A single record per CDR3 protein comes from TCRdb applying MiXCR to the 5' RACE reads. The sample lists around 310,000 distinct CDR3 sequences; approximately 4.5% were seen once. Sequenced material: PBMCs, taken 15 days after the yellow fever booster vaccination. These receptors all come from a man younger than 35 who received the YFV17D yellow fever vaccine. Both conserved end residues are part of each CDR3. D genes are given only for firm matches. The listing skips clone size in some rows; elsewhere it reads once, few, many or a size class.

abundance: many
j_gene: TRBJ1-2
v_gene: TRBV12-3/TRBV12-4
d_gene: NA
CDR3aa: CASSFGAYYGYTF
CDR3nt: TGTGCCAGCAGTTTTGGTGCCTACTATGGCTACACCTTC

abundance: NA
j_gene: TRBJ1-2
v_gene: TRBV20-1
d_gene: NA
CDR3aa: CSARIQGYGYTF
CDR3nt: TGCAGTGCTAGAATTCAGGGGTATGGCTACACCTTC

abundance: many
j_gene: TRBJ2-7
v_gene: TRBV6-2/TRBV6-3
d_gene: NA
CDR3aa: CASSYRSNEQYF
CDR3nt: TGTGCCAGCAGTTACAGGAGCAACGAGCAGTACTTC

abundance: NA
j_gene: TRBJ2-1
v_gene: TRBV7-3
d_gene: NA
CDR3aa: CASSLSGGGVNEQFF
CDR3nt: TGTGCCAGCAGCTTAAGTGGAGGGGGAGTCAATGAGCAGTTCTTC

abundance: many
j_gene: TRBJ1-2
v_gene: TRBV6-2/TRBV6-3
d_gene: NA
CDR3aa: CASTPGYGYTF
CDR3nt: TGTGCCAGCACTCCAGGCTATGGCTACACCTTC

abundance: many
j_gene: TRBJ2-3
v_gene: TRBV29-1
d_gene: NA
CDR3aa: CSVKWESDTQYF
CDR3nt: TGCAGCGTTAAATGGGAGTCAGATACGCAGTATTTT

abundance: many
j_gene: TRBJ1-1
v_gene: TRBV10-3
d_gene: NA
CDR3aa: CAISVSGKNTEAFF
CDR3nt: TGTGCCATCAGTGTCTCCGGGAAGAACACTGAAGCTTTCTTT

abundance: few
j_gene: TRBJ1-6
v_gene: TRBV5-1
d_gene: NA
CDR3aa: CASSLYVGLNSPLHF
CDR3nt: TGCGCCAGCAGCTTGTATGTGGGGCTGAATTCACCCCTCCACTTT

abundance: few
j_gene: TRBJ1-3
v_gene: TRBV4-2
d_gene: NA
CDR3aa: CASSQTVWNTIYF
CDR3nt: TGTGCCAGCAGCCAGACGGTTTGGAACACCATATATTTT

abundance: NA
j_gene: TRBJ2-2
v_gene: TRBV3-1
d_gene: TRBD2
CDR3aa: CASSPPGRGGYGELFF
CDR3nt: TGTGCCAGCAGCCCGCCCGGGCGGGGGGGCTACGGGGAGCTGTTTTTT

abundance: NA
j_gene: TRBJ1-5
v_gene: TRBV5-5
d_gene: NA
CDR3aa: CASSLVGGGDQPQHF
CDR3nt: TGTGCCAGCAGCTTGGTTGGCGGAGGAGATCAGCCCCAGCATTTT

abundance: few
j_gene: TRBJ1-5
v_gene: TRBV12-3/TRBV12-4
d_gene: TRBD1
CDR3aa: CASRQTGVNGQPQHF
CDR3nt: TGTGCCAGCAGGCAGACAGGGGTGAACGGACAGCCCCAGCATTTT

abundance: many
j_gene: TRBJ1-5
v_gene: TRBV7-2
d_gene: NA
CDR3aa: CASSLRSWENQPQHF
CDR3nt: TGTGCCAGCAGCTTACGTTCTTGGGAGAATCAGCCCCAGCATTTT

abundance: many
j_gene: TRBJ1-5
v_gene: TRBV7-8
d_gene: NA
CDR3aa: CASSPSNQPQHF
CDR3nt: TGTGCCAGCAGTCCTAGCAATCAGCCCCAGCATTTT

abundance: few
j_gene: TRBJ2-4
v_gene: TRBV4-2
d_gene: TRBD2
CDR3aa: CASSQEALRGGRNIQYF
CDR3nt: TGTGCCAGCAGCCAAGAAGCCTTGCGGGGGGGGAGAAACATTCAGTACTTC

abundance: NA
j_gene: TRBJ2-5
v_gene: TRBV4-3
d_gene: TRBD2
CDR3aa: CASSQDYWSGGQETQYF
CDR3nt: TGCGCCAGCAGCCAAGATTATTGGAGCGGGGGACAAGAGACCCAGTACTTC

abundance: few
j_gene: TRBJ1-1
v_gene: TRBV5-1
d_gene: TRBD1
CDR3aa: CASSLLTGGMNTEAFF
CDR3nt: TGCGCCAGCAGCTTGCTGACAGGGGGAATGAACACTGAAGCTTTCTTT

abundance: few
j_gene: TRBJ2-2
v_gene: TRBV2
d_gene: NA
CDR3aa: CASSEGRAGRTGELFF
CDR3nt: TGTGCCAGCAGTGAAGGCAGGGCTGGACGGACCGGGGAGCTGTTTTTT

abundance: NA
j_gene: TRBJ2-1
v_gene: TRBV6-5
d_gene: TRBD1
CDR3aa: CASSYGQGEQFF
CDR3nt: TGTGCCAGCAGTTATGGACAGGGTGAGCAGTTCTTC

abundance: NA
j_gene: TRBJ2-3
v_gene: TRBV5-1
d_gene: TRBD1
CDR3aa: CASSRGQGASDTQYF
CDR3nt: TGCGCCAGCAGCCGGGGACAGGGGGCCTCAGATACGCAGTATTTT

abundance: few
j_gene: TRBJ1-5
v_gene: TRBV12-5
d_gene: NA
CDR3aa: CASGFEGNQPQHF
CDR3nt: TGTGCTAGTGGTTTCGAAGGGAATCAGCCCCAGCATTTT

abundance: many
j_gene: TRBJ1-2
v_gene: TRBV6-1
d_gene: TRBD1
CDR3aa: CASRLGQSDSYGYTF
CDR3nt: TGTGCCAGCAGGCTGGGACAGTCGGATTCTTATGGCTACACCTTC

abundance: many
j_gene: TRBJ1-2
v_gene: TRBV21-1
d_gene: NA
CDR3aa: CASSKWGQGKSGYTF
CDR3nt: TGTGCCAGCAGCAAATGGGGACAGGGGAAAAGTGGCTACACCTTC

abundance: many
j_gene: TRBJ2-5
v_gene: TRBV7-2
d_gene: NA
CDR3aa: CASSSYSETQYF
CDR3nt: TGTGCCAGCAGCTCCTATTCTGAGACCCAGTACTTC

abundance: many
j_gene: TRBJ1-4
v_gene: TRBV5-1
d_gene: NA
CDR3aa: CASSLVGPPLAELFF
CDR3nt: TGCGCCAGCAGCTTGGTCGGCCCGCCGTTAGCGGAACTGTTTTTT

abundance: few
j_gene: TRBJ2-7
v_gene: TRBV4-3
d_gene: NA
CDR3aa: CASSQAPSYEQYF
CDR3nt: TGCGCCAGCAGCCAGGCGCCAAGCTACGAGCAGTACTTC

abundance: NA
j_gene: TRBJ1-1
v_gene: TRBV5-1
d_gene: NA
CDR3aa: CASSLPLTDHNTEAFF
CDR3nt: TGCGCCAGCAGCTTACCATTGACAGACCACAACACTGAAGCTTTCTTT

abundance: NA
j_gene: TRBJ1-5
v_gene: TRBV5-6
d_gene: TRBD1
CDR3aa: CASSLATGQGEHF
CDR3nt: TGTGCCAGCAGCTTGGCCACCGGACAGGGGGAGCATTTT

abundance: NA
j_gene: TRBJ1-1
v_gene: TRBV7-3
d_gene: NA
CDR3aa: CASSSSPITVMNTEAFF
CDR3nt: TGTGCCAGCAGCTCGTCCCCGATCACAGTAATGAACACTGAAGCTTTCTTT

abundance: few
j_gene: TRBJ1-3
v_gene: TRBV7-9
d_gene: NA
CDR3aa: CASSFSTGGNTIYF
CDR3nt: TGTGCCAGCAGCTTTTCAACAGGGGGAAACACCATATATTTT

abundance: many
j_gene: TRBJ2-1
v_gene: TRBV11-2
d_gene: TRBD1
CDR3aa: CASSSRRTGANEQFF
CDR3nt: TGTGCCAGCAGCTCCCGCCGGACAGGGGCGAATGAGCAGTTCTTC

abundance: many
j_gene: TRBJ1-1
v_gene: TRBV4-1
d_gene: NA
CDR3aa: CASSQDPTGLWTEAFF
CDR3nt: TGCGCCAGCAGCCAAGACCCAACAGGTCTTTGGACTGAAGCTTTCTTT

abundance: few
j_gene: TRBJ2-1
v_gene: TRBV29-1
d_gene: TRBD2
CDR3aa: CSGTSNNEQFF
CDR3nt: TGCAGCGGGACTAGCAACAATGAGCAGTTCTTC

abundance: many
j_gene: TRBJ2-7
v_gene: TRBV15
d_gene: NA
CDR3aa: CATSTRDSSYEQYF
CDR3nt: TGTGCCACCAGCACCCGGGACTCCTCCTACGAGCAGTACTTC

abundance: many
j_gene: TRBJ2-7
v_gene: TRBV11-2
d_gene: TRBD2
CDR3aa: CASSLGAGGSYEQYF
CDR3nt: TGTGCCAGCAGCTTGGGTGCGGGGGGGAGCTACGAGCAGTACTTC

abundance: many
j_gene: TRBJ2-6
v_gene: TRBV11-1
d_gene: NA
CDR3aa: CASSSFQYGSGANVLTF
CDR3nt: TGTGCCAGCAGCTCCTTCCAGTACGGCTCTGGGGCCAACGTCCTGACTTTC

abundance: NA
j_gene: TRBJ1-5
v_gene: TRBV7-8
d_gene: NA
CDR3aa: CASSLANQGNQPQHF
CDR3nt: TGTGCCAGCAGCTTAGCCAACCAGGGAAATCAGCCCCAGCATTTT